This T cell receptor (beta chain) originates from a study of blood T cell repertoires in COVID-19 (dated by TCRdb to the early 2020s). Background for the entire study: Samples from collaborators originated in the United States, Italy and Spain and spanned both the acute and convalescent phases of COVID-19. Where available, HLA class I and class II types were taken from metadata supplied by the sample provider and were not determined by assay-based typing. Samples were obtained from the ongoing ImmuneRACE study (first 160 participants) and from about 1,300 subjects provided by 6 global collaborators. Deeply sampled blood TCRbeta repertoires from subjects exposed to, actively infected with, or recovered from COVID-19 were included in the dataset. The repertoires were made available in a free public database intended to serve as a resource for research on the immune response to SARS-CoV-2. The material from the prospective study consisted of cDNA or gDNA derived from T cells, B-cell-depleted T cells, or PBMCs. Sample metadata almost always included a de-identified subject ID, COVID-19 status, age in years and sex.

V trim: 9 bases; J trim: 7 bases; unmatched bases: 9. According to the germline V gene, CDR1 reads SGHRS and CDR2 reads YFSETQ. The CDR3 runs 15 residues from the cysteine to the phenylalanine. Just the 45-base CDR3 DNA is kept, in frame starting at base 1. The research as a whole found: The amount of clinical and demographic metadata varied by source and participant and was provided uncurated.

TCRbeta CDR3 regions were amplified from genomic DNA by means of the immunoSEQ Assay, a bias-controlled multiplex PCR. The published analysis was carried out like this. Nucleated cell counts per sample were estimated from amplification of reference gene primers within the assay. To quantify the absolute abundance of each unique TCRbeta CDR3 rearrangement, sequence reads were collapsed and filtered. Productive Simpson clonality was computed per sample as the square root of Simpson's diversity index over productive rearrangements. What TCRdb holds here is the immuneACCESS table cut down to in-frame rearrangements. Part of the clones is not present; checked against another copy, under half of the missing clones reflect an unresolved V gene, and the others are unexplained. V and J calls and clone size are copied from that table; D and trimming were computed from the DNA. Recorded for this sample are under 200,000 clones; 86% of them occurred a single time. Of the sample, approximately 8% falls within the top ten clones.

Notes on this clone: Its antigen is currently not known. Base qualities are not at hand, and no much larger clone is one base apart.

Collaborating institutions collected whole blood in K2EDTA tubes following their own protocols. For TCRbeta analysis, collaborator samples were shipped as frozen whole blood, as isolated PBMCs, or as DNA extracted from either sample type. Recombination joined TRBV5-1 with TRBJ2-1; 14 nucleotides in the junction match TRBD2. This receptor was taken from a man in his 60s with acute or convalescent COVID-19. Material: peripheral blood. At the DNA level, the sequence is TGCGCCAACTCGGGACTAGCGGGAGAAATGAATGAGCAGTTCTTC. This translates into CANSGLAGEMNEQFF.